The rows below give T cell receptor beta chains drawn from one sample of a study of technical replicates of blood from a few donors. Clones were sequenced by immunoSEQ multiplex PCR, and TCRdb holds only the in-frame ones, with some missing. This table holds just under 100,000 clones, 95% found once. The source material was T cells isolated from PBMCs. All receptors come from a human donor in good health. The CDR3 runs from the conserved cysteine through the conserved F or W. Fields, in order: J gene, V gene, CDR3 protein.

J gene: TRBJ1-2; V gene: TRBV6-1; CDR3 protein: CASRPDRGRNYGYTF
J gene: TRBJ1-2; V gene: TRBV6-1; CDR3 protein: CASSAVRDRTYGYTF
J gene: TRBJ2-2; V gene: TRBV4-2; CDR3 protein: CASSFSTGELFF
J gene: TRBJ2-1; V gene: TRBV6-1; CDR3 protein: CASGGRLAGYNEQFF
J gene: TRBJ2-7; V gene: TRBV6-1; CDR3 protein: CASNRGYEQYF
J gene: TRBJ1-2; V gene: TRBV4-1; CDR3 protein: CASSQDQITNYGYTF
J gene: TRBJ2-1; V gene: TRBV7-6; CDR3 protein: CASSYQAGGPNEQFF
J gene: TRBJ2-7; V gene: TRBV30; CDR3 protein: CAWIRQGSSYEQYF
J gene: TRBJ2-7; V gene: TRBV7-6; CDR3 protein: CASSLGPGQGDEQYF
J gene: TRBJ1-2; V gene: TRBV6-5; CDR3 protein: CASSYSHSNYGYTF
J gene: TRBJ1-5; V gene: TRBV11-2; CDR3 protein: CASSLDTGGSQPQHF